The next 11 T cell receptor beta chains were all read from a single sample in a study of T cell repertoires in cytomegalovirus infection. Each CDR3 protein is one row after TCRdb ran MiXCR on the reads. The table lists approximately 300,000 distinct CDR3 sequences, about 27% of them singletons. Antigen specificity for these receptors is unknown. This material consisted of cultured PBMCs, taken from culture after CMV antigen stimulation. The receptor source for this set is a human donor in good health (CMV status not recorded). Some clones in this sample may be carry-over from other donors' samples.

In nucleotides, the CDR3 is TGTGCCAGCAGCGTAGACTTCGGGAGCTCCTACGAGCAGTACTTC. It translates to CASSVDFGSSYEQYF. This sequence joins TRBV9 and TRBJ2-7; maybe TRBD2 (6 bases). V lost 0 bases and J lost 0, with 10 bases in between. CDR3 size: 15 residues. Germline CDR1 and CDR2: SGDLS and YYNGEE. Together with reference TRBV9 and TRBJ2-7, the CDR3 gives the full variable domain: DSGVTQTPKHLITATGQRVTLRCSPRSGDLSVYWYQQSLDQGLQFLIQYYNGEERAKGNILERFSAQQFPDLHSELNLSSLELGDSALYFCASSVDFGSSYEQYFGPGTRLTVT.

This clonotype came up a few times. This rearrangement joins TRBV11-2 to TRBJ2-4; D unclear. The CDR3 runs to 14 residues. In germline, CDR1 is SGHAT, CDR2 FQNNGV. V dropped 5 bases and J dropped 6 bases, with 14 bases sitting between them. The CDR3 region has the DNA TGTGCCAGCAGCCCCGAAGGCGTGTTAAACATTCAGTACTTC. It is translated as CASSPEGVLNIQYF.

This clonotype was seen a handful of times. The V call is TRBV3-1, the J call TRBJ2-3, with TRBD2 matching over 8 bases. The CDR3 has 15 residues. Germline assignment: CDR1 LGHDT and CDR2 YNNKEL (reference sequence). V trimming: 2 bases; J trimming: 1 base; junction bases outside the gene matches: 2. CDR3 sequence reads: CASSQLTSGTDTQYF. For the CDR3, the DNA is TGTGCCAGCAGCCAACTGACTAGCGGCACAGATACGCAGTATTTT.

The DNA for the CDR3 is TGTGCCACCCGGTGGGCTAGCGGGAGTGATGAGCAGTTCTTC. This codes for CATRWASGSDEQFF. This chain links TRBV27 with TRBJ2-1, with 10 nucleotides matching TRBD2. Germline V lookup: CDR1 MNHEY, CDR2 SMNVEV (reference sequence). J lost 8 bases, V lost 10 bases, and 11 bases had no gene match. This CDR3 has 14 residues.

The genes are TRBV27 and TRBJ2-1; 10 bases align to TRBD2. CDR1 is MNHEY, CDR2 SMNVEV, per germline (reference sequence). The CDR3 spans 14 residues. J was trimmed by 4 bases and V by 5 bases; bases with no gene match: 2. CDR3 nucleotides: TGTGCCAGCAGTGGACTAGCGGTATACAATGAGCAGTTCTTC. Its protein is CASSGLAVYNEQFF.

This sequence joins TRBV15 and TRBJ1-1; 8 bases are a match to TRBD1. Germline values: CDR1 LNHNV, CDR2 YYDKDF (reference sequence). V shed 0 bases and J 4 bases; nucleotides not matched to a gene: 13. The CDR3 length is 18 residues. The CDR3 spells CATSRDSPFRGRITEAFF. As DNA, the CDR3 is TGTGCCACCAGCAGAGATTCCCCGTTCAGGGGGCGGATCACTGAAGCTTTCTTT.

This chain links TRBV7-2 with TRBJ1-5; possibly TRBD1 for D (5 bases). The germline gives CDR1 SGHTA, CDR2 FQGNSA. Trimming took off 3 bases at V and 1 base at J, with 13 bases between the two ends. The CDR3 loop spans 16 amino acids. CDR3 loop: CASSLGRGLSNQPQHF. The DNA of the CDR3 is TGTGCCAGCAGCTTGGGTAGGGGACTCAGCAATCAGCCCCAGCATTTT.

The CDR3 DNA sequence: TGTGCCAGCAGCCTGGGGACTGCCGAGCAGTACTTC. It yields the protein CASSLGTAEQYF. The J gene is TRBJ2-7, the V gene TRBV7-9; tentatively, D is TRBD2 (6 bases). Germline assignment: CDR1 SEHNR and CDR2 FQNEAQ (reference sequence). V dropped 5 bases and J dropped 6 bases, with 11 bases sitting between them. This CDR3 spans 12 amino acids.

This clonotype was counted only a few times. The rearrangement links TRBV11-2 to TRBJ1-2; 9 bases fit TRBD1. Germline V CDR1 and CDR2: SGHAT, FQNNGV. The CDR3 totals 18 residues. Germline trimming cut 3 bases from V and 5 bases from J; bases unmatched to any gene: 16. The CDR3 sequence: CASSLNTGGRMIYYGYTF. In DNA form, the CDR3 reads TGTGCCAGCAGCTTGAATACAGGGGGCCGCATGATCTATTATGGCTACACCTTC.

This clonotype has ten or more counts. The chain combines TRBV7-2 with TRBJ2-7, with D unclear. This CDR3 spans 14 amino acids. Trimming took 2 bases from V and 5 from J, leaving 13 bases between them. Per the germline V gene, CDR1 is SGHTA and CDR2 is FQGNSA. CDR3 residues: CASSLTSVGHEQYF. In nucleotides, the CDR3 is TGTGCCAGCAGCTTAACTTCGGTAGGCCACGAGCAGTACTTC.

The table lists this clonotype with a few counts. The chain links TRBV11-2 to TRBJ2-3; 7 nucleotides agree with TRBD2. CDR3 length equals 14 residues. The J segment lost 2 bases and the V segment lost 10 bases, leaving 9 bases of the junction unmatched. In germline, CDR1 is SGHAT, CDR2 FQNNGV. This CDR3 is CATQRGPYTDTQYF. The CDR3 nucleotides read TGTGCCACCCAGCGGGGCCCTTACACAGATACGCAGTATTTT.